This T cell receptor beta chain is from a study of identifying expanded T cells in peripheral blood. Points from the study as a whole: About 1.3 clones differed between technical replicates, versus approximately 16 and 19 over time. Variance in clone template counts between approximately two-week samples significantly increased with total template count across all healthy donors.

With regard to this clone: The antigen remains unidentified. Other DNA sequences in the same sample also yield this CDR3.

Germline-derived CDR1 and CDR2 are MNHNY and SVGAGI (reference sequence). The length of the CDR3 is 11 residues. V gave up 6 bases and J gave up 2 bases, with 3 bases separating them. The assay was immunoSEQ multiplex PCR, and TCRdb's table has in-frame clones only and misses some. The data show about 85,000 clones, around nine tenths seen once. The TCR originated in a person aged 18 to 70 in good health. Sequencing was done on a sample of blood. The V call is TRBV6-6, the J call TRBJ2-3; the D is unclear. CDR3 DNA sequence: TGTGCCAGCAGAGACACAGATACGCAGTATTTT. Its translation: CASRDTDTQYF.